The 11 T cell receptor beta chains below come from one sample, sequenced in a study of shared clonotypes between healthy human individuals. TCRdb keeps only in-frame clones here, not all; method: immunoSEQ multiplex PCR. The sample lists hundreds of thousands of clones; 75% to 80% were seen once. The specimen was PBMCs. These receptors were taken from a woman aged 40 to 55 in good health. Some clones in this sample may be carry-over from other donors' samples.

J is TRBJ1-2 and V is TRBV6-1; D not certain. CDR3 length: 13 amino acids. V dropped 3 bases and J dropped 8 bases, with 13 bases sitting between them. Per germline, CDR1 MNHNS and CDR2 SASEGT. The CDR3 protein is CASSEVWVRGYTF. The CDR3 coding sequence is TGTGCCAGCAGTGAGGTGTGGGTGCGGGGCTACACCTTC.

The V and J genes are TRBV6-5 and TRBJ2-3; D could derive from TRBD1 or TRBD2 (6 bases each). This CDR3 has 15 residues. The germline V and J ends were trimmed by 0 bases and 5 bases, with 12 bases remaining between them. The germline V gene has CDR1 MNHEY and CDR2 SVGAGI. The CDR3 sequence: CASSYSTGARDTQYF. CDR3 sequence (DNA): TGTGCCAGCAGTTACTCGACGGGGGCGAGAGATACGCAGTATTTT.

The J gene is TRBJ1-1, the V gene TRBV28; 8 positions agree with TRBD1. V trimming: 2 bases; J trimming: 8 bases; junction bases outside the gene matches: 4. The CDR3 has 13 residues. Germline V lookup: CDR1 MDHEN, CDR2 SYDVKM. The chain's CDR3 is CASSLPRTGEAFF. Written as DNA, the CDR3 is TGTGCCAGCAGTTTACCCAGGACAGGGGAAGCTTTCTTT. Drawing the rest from reference TRBV28 and TRBJ1-1, the complete variable domain is DVKVTQSSRYLVKRTGEKVFLECVQDMDHENMFWYRQDPGLGLRLIYFSYDVKMKEKGDIPEGYSVSREKKERFSLILESASTNQTSMYLCASSLPRTGEAFFGQGTRLTVV.

The rearrangement links TRBV9 to TRBJ2-3; 10 positions match TRBD2. The J segment lost 5 bases and the V segment lost 4 bases, leaving 10 bases of the junction unmatched. The germline gives CDR1 SGDLS, CDR2 YYNGEE. CDR3 length equals 16 residues. CDR3 sequence: CASSLTPSGSRDTQYF. The DNA of the CDR3 is TGTGCCAGCAGCCTGACCCCTAGCGGGAGTAGAGATACGCAGTATTTT.

The V gene is TRBV9, the J gene TRBJ2-2, with TRBD2 matching 14 bases. The CDR3 consists of 17 residues. Germline values: CDR1 SGDLS, CDR2 YYNGEE. V lost 2 bases, J lost 3 bases, and 3 bases stayed unmatched. DNA for the CDR3: TGTGCCAGCAGCGTCGGGACTAGCGGGAGTTACACCGGGGAGCTGTTTTTT. Translation: CASSVGTSGSYTGELFF.

J is TRBJ1-1 and V is TRBV28; TRBD1 aligns across 7 bases. The CDR3 is made up of 11 amino acids. The V gene end was trimmed by 9 bases and the J gene end by 9 bases; junction bases not matched to a gene: 7. Germline V gives CDR1 MDHEN, CDR2 SYDVKM. The DNA for the CDR3 is TGTGCCAGTCGACAGGGCCCCCAAGCTTTCTTT. It specifies CASRQGPQAFF.

In the case of this clone: It may be a read error: a sequence one base away is much more abundant. J is TRBJ2-4 and V is TRBV6-1; 7 positions agree with TRBD1. Germline V lookup: CDR1 MNHNS, CDR2 SASEGT. The CDR3 loop spans 14 amino acids. The J segment lost 4 bases and the V segment lost 6 bases, leaving 6 bases of the junction unmatched. DNA of the CDR3: TGTGCCAGCAGAGACAGGGAAGCTAAAAACATTCAGTACTTC. Residues: CASRDREAKNIQYF.

This clone has only one observation. The V gene is TRBV30, the J gene TRBJ1-6; D is perhaps TRBD1 (6 bases). This CDR3 is built from 13 residues. Trimming removed 3 bases from V and 8 bases from J, with 11 bases in between. Germline CDR1 GTSNPN, CDR2 SVGIG (reference sequence). CDR3 amino acids: CAWRGGPDSPLHF. CDR3 in DNA: TGTGCCTGGAGGGGGGGCCCAGATTCACCCCTCCACTTT. Drawing the rest from reference TRBV30 and TRBJ1-6, the complete variable domain is SQTIHQWPATLVQPVGSPLSLECTVEGTSNPNLYWYRQAAGRGLQLLFYSVGIGQISSEVPQNLSASRPQDRQFILSSKKLLLSDSGFYLCAWRGGPDSPLHFGNGTRLTVT.

This clone showed up many times. The chain links TRBV28 to TRBJ1-1, with D unclear. The germline gives CDR1 MDHEN, CDR2 SYDVKM. The CDR3 has 18 residues. Between the trimmed V and J ends, which lost 2 bases and 0 bases, there was a span of 19 bases. This CDR3 reads CASSLPPAANYMNTEAFF. The CDR3 coding sequence is TGTGCCAGCAGTTTACCCCCAGCGGCGAACTATATGAACACTGAAGCTTTCTTT. Based on the CDR3 plus reference TRBV28 and TRBJ1-1, the full variable domain is DVKVTQSSRYLVKRTGEKVFLECVQDMDHENMFWYRQDPGLGLRLIYFSYDVKMKEKGDIPEGYSVSREKKERFSLILESASTNQTSMYLCASSLPPAANYMNTEAFFGQGTRLTVV.

The V and J genes are TRBV19 and TRBJ1-1; 7 positions agree with TRBD1. The CDR3 totals 15 residues. Unmatched junction bases numbered 11, after V lost 5 bases and J lost 5 bases. The germline V gene has CDR1 LNHDA and CDR2 SQIVND (reference sequence). The CDR3: CASSPKTGSFTEAFF. CDR3 nucleotides: TGTGCCAGTAGTCCCAAGACAGGGTCATTTACTGAAGCTTTCTTT.

J is TRBJ2-6 and V is TRBV10-1; TRBD1 might be the D (6 bases). The CDR3 runs to 18 residues. Germline CDR1 is WNHNN and CDR2 is SYGVQD (reference sequence). Trimming removed 4 bases from V and 0 bases from J, with 16 bases in between. The CDR3 DNA reads TGCGCCAGCAGTGCTGGTACAGGGAAAGGCTCTGGGGCCAACGTCCTGACTTTC. Amino acids: CASSAGTGKGSGANVLTF.